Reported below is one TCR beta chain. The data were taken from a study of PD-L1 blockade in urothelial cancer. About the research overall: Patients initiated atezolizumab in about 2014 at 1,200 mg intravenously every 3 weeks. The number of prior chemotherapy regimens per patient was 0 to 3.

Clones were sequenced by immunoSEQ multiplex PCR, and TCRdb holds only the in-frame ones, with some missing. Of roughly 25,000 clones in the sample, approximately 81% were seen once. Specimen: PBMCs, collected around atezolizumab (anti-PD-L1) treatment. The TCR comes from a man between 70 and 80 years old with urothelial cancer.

CDR3 coding DNA: TGTGCCAGCAGCTCTGACAGGGTGGGGTACGAGCAGTACTTC. Its translation is CASSSDRVGYEQYF. This chain links TRBV7-9 with TRBJ2-7; 7 bases are a match to TRBD1. There are 14 residues in the CDR3. With V trimmed by 4 bases and J by 4 bases, 7 bases remained unmatched. Germline-derived CDR1 and CDR2 are SEHNR and FQNEAQ (reference sequence).